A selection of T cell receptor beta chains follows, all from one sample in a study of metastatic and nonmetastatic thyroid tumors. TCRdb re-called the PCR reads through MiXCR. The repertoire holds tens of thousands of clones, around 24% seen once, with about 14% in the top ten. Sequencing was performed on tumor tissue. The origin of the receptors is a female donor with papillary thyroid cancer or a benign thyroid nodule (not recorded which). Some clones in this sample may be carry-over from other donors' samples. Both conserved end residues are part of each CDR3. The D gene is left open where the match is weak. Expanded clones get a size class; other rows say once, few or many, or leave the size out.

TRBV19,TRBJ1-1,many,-,TGTGCCAGTAGTATGCATGCACAGATGAACACTGAAGCTTTCTTT,CASSMHAQMNTEAFF
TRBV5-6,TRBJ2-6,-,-,TGTGCCACCAGCTTAGGACTAATATTCTCTGGGGCCAACGTCCCGACTTTC,CATSLGLIFSGANVPTF
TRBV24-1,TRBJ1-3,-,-,TGTGCCACCAGTGACCCAACTCAGAGCTCTGGAAACACCATATATTTT,CATSDPTQSSGNTIYF
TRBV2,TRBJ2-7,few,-,TGTGCCAGCACCCGGGGACCCAGCTTATACGAGCAGTACTTC,CASTRGPSLYEQYF
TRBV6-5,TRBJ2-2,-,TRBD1,TGTGCCAGCGGTTCCGGACAGGGGGCCGGGGAGCTTTTTTTT,CASGSGQGAGELFF
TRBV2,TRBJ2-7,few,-,TGTGCCAGCAGTGTCGAGGGTCTCAACGAGCAGTACTTC,CASSVEGLNEQYF
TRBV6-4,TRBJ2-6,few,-,TGTGCCAGCAGAGACAGCTCTGGGGCCAACGTCCTGACTTTC,CASRDSSGANVLTF
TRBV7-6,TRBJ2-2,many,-,TGTGCCAGCAGCTTAAAGGGGGCCGGGGAGCTGTTTTTT,CASSLKGAGELFF
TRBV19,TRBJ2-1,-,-,TGTGCCAGTAGTATTACCGTCAACAATGAGCAGTTCTTC,CASSITVNNEQFF
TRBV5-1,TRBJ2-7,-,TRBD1,TGCGCCAGCAGCTTGGCGACAGGGGTGATTGACGAGCAGTACTTC,CASSLATGVIDEQYF
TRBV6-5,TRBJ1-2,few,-,TGTGCCAGCAGTTACGGATTGGGCGGGGACTATGGCTACACCTTC,CASSYGLGGDYGYTF